These T cell receptor beta chains were read from a single sample in a study of OX40 agonist ivuxolimab in advanced cancers. Produced via immunoSEQ multiplex PCR; TCRdb's table is partial and in-frame only. The sample carries roughly 73,000 clones, roughly 80% recorded once. The specimen was CD4+ or CD8+ T cells sorted from blood, collected in a trial of the OX40 agonist ivuxolimab. These receptor sequences come from an adult with an advanced solid tumor such as melanoma, head and neck, liver or kidney cancer. CDR3s include the opening cysteine and the closing phenylalanine or tryptophan. D genes are given only for firm matches. Size values are once, few and many counts, or a class for expanded clones, and some rows have none.

CDR3 protein: CASAGFRGSGNTIYF; CDR3 DNA: TGTGCCAGCGCAGGGTTTCGGGGATCTGGAAACACCATATATTTT; J gene: TRBJ1-3; D gene: -; V gene: TRBV11-2; clone size: -
CDR3 protein: CATSKLEESSYNEQFF; CDR3 DNA: TGTGCCACCAGCAAACTAGAAGAAAGCTCCTACAATGAGCAGTTCTTC; J gene: TRBJ2-1; D gene: -; V gene: TRBV15; clone size: -
CDR3 protein: CASSADRGQYGYTF; CDR3 DNA: TGTGCCAGCAGCGCGGACAGGGGGCAGTATGGCTACACCTTC; J gene: TRBJ1-2; D gene: TRBD1; V gene: TRBV5-4; clone size: -
CDR3 protein: CSAKLGETQYF; CDR3 DNA: TGCAGTGCTAAGCTAGGCGAGACCCAGTACTTC; J gene: TRBJ2-5; D gene: -; V gene: TRBV20-1; clone size: -
CDR3 protein: CASGLGGTGAGANVLTF; CDR3 DNA: TGTGCTAGTGGTTTGGGGGGAACAGGGGCTGGGGCCAACGTCCTGACTTTC; J gene: TRBJ2-6; D gene: TRBD1; V gene: TRBV12-5; clone size: -
CDR3 protein: CASGLRDWGSLYEQYF; CDR3 DNA: TGTGCTAGTGGTTTGAGGGATTGGGGGTCTCTCTACGAGCAGTACTTC; J gene: TRBJ2-7; D gene: -; V gene: TRBV12-5; clone size: few
CDR3 protein: CASSPFVSGPNYEQYF; CDR3 DNA: TGCGCCAGCAGCCCTTTCGTTTCGGGACCGAACTACGAGCAGTACTTC; J gene: TRBJ2-7; D gene: -; V gene: TRBV4-3; clone size: -
CDR3 protein: CASSQAGTGNEQFF; CDR3 DNA: TGTGCCAGCAGCCAAGCCGGGACGGGAAATGAGCAGTTCTTC; J gene: TRBJ2-1; D gene: -; V gene: TRBV4-2; clone size: -
CDR3 protein: CSVSDRKNTGELFF; CDR3 DNA: TGCAGCGTTTCGGACAGGAAGAACACCGGGGAGCTGTTTTTT; J gene: TRBJ2-2; D gene: TRBD1; V gene: TRBV29-1; clone size: few
CDR3 protein: CASSLMAPPRELFF; CDR3 DNA: TGTGCCAGCAGCTTAATGGCCCCCCCGAGGGAGCTGTTTTTT; J gene: TRBJ2-2; D gene: -; V gene: TRBV7-9; clone size: -
CDR3 protein: CASSQYRQNNYGYTF; CDR3 DNA: TGCGCCAGCAGCCAATATAGACAAAATAACTATGGCTACACCTTC; J gene: TRBJ1-2; D gene: -; V gene: TRBV4-3; clone size: -
CDR3 protein: CASSSQTGVTGELFF; CDR3 DNA: TGTGCCAGCAGCTCCCAGACAGGGGTCACCGGGGAGCTGTTTTTT; J gene: TRBJ2-2; D gene: TRBD1; V gene: TRBV6-5; clone size: -
CDR3 protein: CASSYALKETQYF; CDR3 DNA: TGTGCCAGCAGCTACGCCCTGAAAGAGACCCAGTACTTC; J gene: TRBJ2-5; D gene: -; V gene: TRBV7-2; clone size: -
CDR3 protein: CASSPPGTPYEQYF; CDR3 DNA: TGTGCCAGCTCACCACCCGGGACTCCCTACGAGCAGTACTTC; J gene: TRBJ2-7; D gene: -; V gene: TRBV18; clone size: -
CDR3 protein: CASRRTSGMGGEQYF; CDR3 DNA: TGTGCCAGCAGAAGGACTAGCGGGATGGGGGGGGAGCAGTACTTC; J gene: TRBJ2-7; D gene: TRBD2; V gene: TRBV28; clone size: -
CDR3 protein: CASKGAVAFF; CDR3 DNA: TGTGCCAGTAAGGGGGCTGTAGCTTTCTTT; J gene: TRBJ1-1; D gene: TRBD1; V gene: TRBV19; clone size: -
CDR3 protein: CASSLDHYEQYF; CDR3 DNA: TGCGCCAGCAGCTTGGACCACTACGAGCAGTACTTC; J gene: TRBJ2-7; D gene: -; V gene: TRBV5-1; clone size: -
CDR3 protein: CASSEGYEQYF; CDR3 DNA: TGTGCCAGCTCAGAGGGCTACGAGCAGTACTTC; J gene: TRBJ2-7; D gene: -; V gene: TRBV18; clone size: once
CDR3 protein: CASSPQGQGRSSGANVLTF; CDR3 DNA: TGTGCCAGCTCACCCCAGGGACAGGGAAGGAGCTCCGGGGCCAACGTCCTGACTTTC; J gene: TRBJ2-6; D gene: TRBD1; V gene: TRBV18; clone size: -
CDR3 protein: CASSLAGNTEAFF; CDR3 DNA: TGTGCCAGCAGCTTAGCCGGGAACACTGAAGCTTTCTTT; J gene: TRBJ1-1; D gene: -; V gene: TRBV7-9; clone size: -
CDR3 protein: CASSYSITGSTEAFF; CDR3 DNA: TGTGCCAGCAGTTACTCGATAACAGGGTCCACTGAAGCTTTCTTT; J gene: TRBJ1-1; D gene: -; V gene: TRBV6-5; clone size: -
CDR3 protein: CASSYSNVVEQYF; CDR3 DNA: TGTGCCAGCAGTTACTCGAATGTAGTCGAGCAGTACTTC; J gene: TRBJ2-7; D gene: -; V gene: TRBV6-6; clone size: -
CDR3 protein: CASSLVGATNTEAFF; CDR3 DNA: TGTGCCAGCAGCTTGGTTGGGGCGACGAACACTGAAGCTTTCTTT; J gene: TRBJ1-1; D gene: -; V gene: TRBV5-6; clone size: -
CDR3 protein: CASRGQAAAPGANVLTF; CDR3 DNA: TGCGCCAGCAGGGGACAGGCCGCGGCGCCTGGGGCCAACGTCCTGACTTTC; J gene: TRBJ2-6; D gene: TRBD1; V gene: TRBV5-1; clone size: -
CDR3 protein: CASSPGTVSEQYF; CDR3 DNA: TGTGCCAGCAGCCCCGGGACAGTATCCGAGCAGTACTTC; J gene: TRBJ2-7; D gene: TRBD1; V gene: TRBV7-3; clone size: -
CDR3 protein: CASRVGRETQYF; CDR3 DNA: TGTGCCAGCAGGGTAGGGAGGGAGACCCAGTACTTC; J gene: TRBJ2-5; D gene: -; V gene: TRBV6-6; clone size: -
CDR3 protein: CASSLAGGDSYEQYF; CDR3 DNA: TGTGCCAGCAGCTTAGCGGGGGGTGACTCCTACGAGCAGTACTTC; J gene: TRBJ2-7; D gene: -; V gene: TRBV7-6; clone size: few
CDR3 protein: CASSPRDRSYEQYF; CDR3 DNA: TGTGCCAGCTCACCCCGGGACAGGAGCTACGAGCAGTACTTC; J gene: TRBJ2-7; D gene: TRBD1; V gene: TRBV18; clone size: -
CDR3 protein: CASSPPVAGYNEQFF; CDR3 DNA: TGTGCCAGCTCACCACCGGTCGCAGGCTACAATGAGCAGTTCTTC; J gene: TRBJ2-1; D gene: -; V gene: TRBV18; clone size: -
CDR3 protein: CAISAGGNTNEKLFF; CDR3 DNA: TGTGCCATCAGTGCCGGGGGGAACACTAATGAAAAACTGTTTTTT; J gene: TRBJ1-4; D gene: -; V gene: TRBV10-3; clone size: -
CDR3 protein: CASSLLSSYNEQFF; CDR3 DNA: TGTGCCAGCAGCTTACTAAGCTCCTACAATGAGCAGTTCTTC; J gene: TRBJ2-1; D gene: -; V gene: TRBV7-6; clone size: few
CDR3 protein: CASSHTVGLAYNEQFF; CDR3 DNA: TGTGCCAGCAGCCATACCGTGGGACTAGCATACAATGAGCAGTTCTTC; J gene: TRBJ2-1; D gene: TRBD2; V gene: TRBV7-3; clone size: few
CDR3 protein: CASNNRISPEGEKLFF; CDR3 DNA: TGTGCCAGCAACAACCGAATCAGCCCGGAAGGGGAAAAACTGTTTTTT; J gene: TRBJ1-4; D gene: -; V gene: TRBV28; clone size: -
CDR3 protein: CATQRRGKGYEQYF; CDR3 DNA: TGTGCCACTCAACGGAGGGGCAAGGGGTACGAGCAGTACTTC; J gene: TRBJ2-7; D gene: -; V gene: TRBV19; clone size: -
CDR3 protein: CASADRGLETQYF; CDR3 DNA: TGTGCCAGTGCAGACAGGGGGCTAGAGACCCAGTACTTC; J gene: TRBJ2-5; D gene: TRBD1; V gene: TRBV19; clone size: once
CDR3 protein: CASSHGGSYNEQFF; CDR3 DNA: TGTGCCAGCAGCCATGGGGGGTCCTACAATGAGCAGTTCTTC; J gene: TRBJ2-1; D gene: -; V gene: TRBV4-2; clone size: -
CDR3 protein: CASRPCRDGKKKGDTQYF; CDR3 DNA: TGTGCAAGTCGACCCTGCCGGGACGGAAAAAAAAAGGGAGATACGCAGTATTTT; J gene: TRBJ2-3; D gene: -; V gene: TRBV12-2; clone size: once
CDR3 protein: CASSLPSYTDTQYF; CDR3 DNA: TGCGCCAGCAGCTTGCCGTCGTACACAGATACGCAGTATTTT; J gene: TRBJ2-3; D gene: -; V gene: TRBV5-1; clone size: once
CDR3 protein: CASSPGTGVTGELFF; CDR3 DNA: TGTGCCAGCAGTCCCGGGACAGGGGTGACCGGGGAGCTGTTTTTT; J gene: TRBJ2-2; D gene: TRBD1; V gene: TRBV6-5; clone size: -
CDR3 protein: CASSFTAGTSGSSYNEQFF; CDR3 DNA: TGTGCCAGCAGCTTCACCGCCGGGACTAGCGGGAGCTCCTACAATGAGCAGTTCTTC; J gene: TRBJ2-1; D gene: TRBD2; V gene: TRBV11-1; clone size: -
CDR3 protein: CASSRQAQQADTQYF; CDR3 DNA: TGTGCCAGCAGCCGCCAAGCCCAGCAAGCAGATACGCAGTATTTT; J gene: TRBJ2-3; D gene: -; V gene: TRBV11-2; clone size: -
CDR3 protein: CASTPDRGHEKLFF; CDR3 DNA: TGTGCCAGCACTCCGGACAGGGGGCATGAAAAACTGTTTTTT; J gene: TRBJ1-4; D gene: TRBD1; V gene: TRBV6-5; clone size: once
CDR3 protein: CASSLMAGSSQETQYF; CDR3 DNA: TGTGCCAGCAGCTTAATGGCTGGCAGCTCCCAAGAGACCCAGTACTTC; J gene: TRBJ2-5; D gene: -; V gene: TRBV7-2; clone size: -
CDR3 protein: CASSSLAGRTDTQYF; CDR3 DNA: TGTGCCAGCAGCTCCCTAGCGGGCCGCACAGATACGCAGTATTTT; J gene: TRBJ2-3; D gene: TRBD2; V gene: TRBV7-3; clone size: -
CDR3 protein: CASSEWGSDTQYF; CDR3 DNA: TGCGCCAGCAGTGAGTGGGGGTCAGATACGCAGTATTTT; J gene: TRBJ2-3; D gene: -; V gene: TRBV10-1; clone size: -
CDR3 protein: CASSQDRGKRTGELFF; CDR3 DNA: TGCGCCAGCAGCCAAGATCGGGGGAAGAGGACCGGGGAGCTGTTTTTT; J gene: TRBJ2-2; D gene: -; V gene: TRBV4-3; clone size: -
CDR3 protein: CASSYRVVGGNTIYF; CDR3 DNA: TGTGCCAGCAGCTACAGGGTAGTTGGTGGAAACACCATATATTTT; J gene: TRBJ1-3; D gene: -; V gene: TRBV5-6; clone size: -
CDR3 protein: CASSARARGNYEQYF; CDR3 DNA: TGTGCCAGCAGTGCCCGGGCCAGGGGGAACTACGAGCAGTACTTC; J gene: TRBJ2-7; D gene: TRBD1; V gene: TRBV2; clone size: -
CDR3 protein: CASSVATGGGAVETQYF; CDR3 DNA: TGTGCCAGCAGCGTAGCTACGGGCGGGGGGGCAGTAGAGACCCAGTACTTC; J gene: TRBJ2-5; D gene: TRBD2; V gene: TRBV9; clone size: -
CDR3 protein: CASSLRRSSGETQYF; CDR3 DNA: TGTGCCAGCAGCTTAAGGCGGTCTAGCGGGGAGACCCAGTACTTC; J gene: TRBJ2-5; D gene: TRBD2; V gene: TRBV13; clone size: -
CDR3 protein: CASSVDWGRTQYF; CDR3 DNA: TGTGCCAGCAGCGTAGACTGGGGGAGGACCCAGTACTTC; J gene: TRBJ2-5; D gene: -; V gene: TRBV9; clone size: -
CDR3 protein: CASSLTPPSGGPTDTQYF; CDR3 DNA: TGTGCCAGCAGCTTAACGCCCCCTTCGGGGGGCCCCACAGATACGCAGTATTTT; J gene: TRBJ2-3; D gene: -; V gene: TRBV7-3; clone size: -